The TCR beta chain described here comes from a study of technical replicates of blood from a few donors. This clone was found once. The method was immunoSEQ multiplex PCR; TCRdb's version includes in-frame clones alone and lacks a portion of them. Seen here are fewer than 110,000 clones, just over 95% observed once, and the top ten hold approximately 0.2%. The CDR3 has 16 amino acids. J gave up 6 bases and V 4 bases, and 13 bases lay outside the gene matches. The germline V gene has CDR1 MDHEN and CDR2 SYDVKM. Sequences were obtained from T cells isolated from PBMCs. The TCR sequence derives from a human donor in good health. The J gene is TRBJ2-7, the V gene TRBV28; the match to TRBD2 covers 9 bases. DNA of the CDR3: TGTGCCAGCAGTTACCACCCGGGACTAGCAGAGATCGAGCAGTACTTC. Its protein is CASSYHPGLAEIEQYF.